The present entry profiles one T cell receptor (beta chain) with its context. Its antigen is still unknown. This entry comes from a study of siplizumab effects on memory and regulatory T cells. Study results and caveats: Memory T cells appeared less diverse than naive cells, which seemed to contribute substantially to alloresponse.

Sequenced by immunoSEQ multiplex PCR; TCRdb stores in-frame clones only, minus some. The repertoire holds tens of thousands of clones, with over 85% as singletons. Material: CD8+ T cells sorted from blood. This sequence was found in a human donor in good health.

CDR3 amino acids: CASSSWTGEGKTQYF. Here the CDR3 DNA reads TGTGCCAGCAGTTCCTGGACAGGCGAGGGAAAGACCCAGTACTTC. The chain combines TRBV27 with TRBJ2-5; the match to TRBD1 covers 7 bases. The germline gives CDR1 MNHEY, CDR2 SMNVEV (reference sequence). There are 15 residues in the CDR3. V shed 4 bases, J shed 6 bases, and the junction held 11 bases outside the gene matches.